The clone carrying this TCR beta chain appeared once. This specimen belongs to a study of cytomegalovirus exposure and HLA in healthy donors. Use of 60 Vbeta and 13 Jbeta primers characterized the PCR. TCRdb's table, derived via immunoSEQ multiplex PCR, lists solely in-frame clones and lacks some. The data show some 140,000 clones, over 50% seen once. Per the germline V gene, CDR1 is SGHRS and CDR2 is YFSETQ. This CDR3 region has 15 residues. Trimming pared 4 bases from V and 0 bases from J, leaving 11 bases between. This donor's CMV serostatus went unrecorded. This chain connects TRBV5-1 to TRBJ1-3; D remains unclear. The sequence was obtained from a human donor in good health. Material: PBMCs. In nucleotides, the CDR3 is TGCGCCAGCAGCGCTGAAGAGAGCTCTGGAAACACCATATATTTT. Translated, it gives CASSAEESSGNTIYF.